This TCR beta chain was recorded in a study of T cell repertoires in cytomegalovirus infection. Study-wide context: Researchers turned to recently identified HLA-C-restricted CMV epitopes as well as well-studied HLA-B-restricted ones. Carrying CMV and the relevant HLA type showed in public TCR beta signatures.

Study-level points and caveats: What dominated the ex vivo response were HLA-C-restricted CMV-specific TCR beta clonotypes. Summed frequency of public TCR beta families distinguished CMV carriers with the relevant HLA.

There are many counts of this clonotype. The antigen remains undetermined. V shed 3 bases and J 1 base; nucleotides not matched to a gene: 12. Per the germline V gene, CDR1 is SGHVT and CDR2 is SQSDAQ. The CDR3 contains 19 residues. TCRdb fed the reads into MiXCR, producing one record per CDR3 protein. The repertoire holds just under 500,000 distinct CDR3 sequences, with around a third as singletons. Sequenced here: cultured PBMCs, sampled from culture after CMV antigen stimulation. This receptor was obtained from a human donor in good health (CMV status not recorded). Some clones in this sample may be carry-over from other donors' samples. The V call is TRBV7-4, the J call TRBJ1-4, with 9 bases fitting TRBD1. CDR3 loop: CASSFDRGASKRTNEKLFF. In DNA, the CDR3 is TGTGCCAGCAGCTTCGACAGGGGGGCATCGAAGCGAACTAATGAAAAACTGTTTTTT.